These T cell receptor beta chains were read from a single sample in a study of blood T cell repertoires in COVID-19. Assay: immunoSEQ multiplex PCR; the TCRdb copy retains only in-frame clones and omits some. The sample yields under 400,000 clones, 88% seen once. Sample: peripheral blood. These receptors originate from a woman younger than 45 with COVID-19, enrolled during active disease. Both conserved end residues are part of each CDR3. A D gene is named only where the DNA matches it firmly. Not every row has a clone size; where given, it reads once, few, many or a size class.

clone_size j_call d_call v_call cdr3_aa cdr3_nt
. TRBJ1-1 . TRBV28 CASSLAYPTEAFF TGTGCCAGCAGTTTAGCCTACCCCACTGAAGCTTTCTTT
. TRBJ1-4 . TRBV6-5 CASSSGLNEKLFF TGTGCCAGCAGTTCCGGACTTAATGAAAAACTGTTTTTT
. TRBJ2-5 . TRBV7-2 CASSFRREETQYF TGTGCCAGCAGCTTTAGGAGGGAAGAGACCCAGTACTTC
. TRBJ2-3 TRBD2 TRBV4-3 CASSPYERGGGDTQYF TGCGCCAGCAGTCCCTATGAGCGGGGAGGCGGAGATACGCAGTATTTT
. TRBJ1-2 TRBD1 TRBV29-1 CSDRTGHYGYTF TGCAGCGACCGGACAGGCCACTATGGCTACACCTTC
. TRBJ1-5 TRBD1 TRBV4-2 CASSQKTGEDQPQHF TGTGCCAGCAGCCAGAAGACAGGGGAAGATCAGCCCCAGCATTTT
. TRBJ2-5 TRBD1 TRBV4-1 CASSQRRQGAGETQYF TGCGCCAGCAGCCAGCGACGACAGGGGGCAGGGGAGACCCAGTACTTC
. TRBJ2-5 TRBD1 TRBV7-9 CASSRLGQGIGETQYF TGTGCCAGCAGCCGACTTGGACAGGGGATTGGGGAGACCCAGTACTTC
. TRBJ2-3 TRBD2 TRBV11-3 CASSLPQRGGVSTDTQYF TGTGCCAGCAGCTTACCCCAGCGGGGGGGGGTTAGCACAGATACGCAGTATTTT
few TRBJ1-2 . TRBV6-4 CASSDAGRYNYGYTF TGTGCCAGCAGTGACGCGGGGAGGTATAACTATGGCTACACCTTC
few TRBJ2-7 . TRBV7-8 CASSPLGTGLSYEQYF TGTGCCAGCAGTCCTCTAGGCACAGGCCTCTCCTACGAGCAGTACTTC
. TRBJ1-2 TRBD1 TRBV19 CASRKDREGYTF TGTGCCAGTAGGAAGGACAGGGAAGGCTACACCTTC
. TRBJ1-5 . TRBV6-2/TRBV6-3 CASSDPNQPQHF TGTGCCAGCAGTGATCCTAACCAGCCCCAGCATTTT
. TRBJ1-1 . TRBV10-2 CASKSPITEAFF TGCGCCAGTAAGAGCCCGATCACTGAAGCTTTCTTT
. TRBJ1-4 TRBD1 TRBV2 CASRRPGTGSEKLFF TGTGCCAGCAGGAGACCCGGGACAGGGAGTGAAAAACTGTTTTTT
. TRBJ1-6 TRBD1 TRBV7-9 CASTKTGTGHSPLHF TGTGCCAGCACCAAGACCGGGACAGGGCATTCACCCCTCCACTTT
. TRBJ2-7 . TRBV5-1 CASSLGAVVGEQYF TGCGCCAGCAGCTTGGGGGCCGTCGTGGGCGAGCAGTACTTC
few TRBJ2-7 TRBD1 TRBV11-2 CASSLDRASYEQYF TGTGCCAGCAGCCTCGACAGGGCGTCCTACGAGCAGTACTTC
. TRBJ2-3 TRBD2 TRBV3-1/TRBV3-2 CASSPGLAGGLRDTQYF TGTGCCAGCAGCCCCGGACTAGCGGGGGGGCTCAGAGATACGCAGTATTTT
. TRBJ1-2 TRBD1 TRBV5-6 CASSWDRGAGLYGYTF TGTGCCAGCAGTTGGGACAGGGGCGCTGGCCTATATGGCTACACCTTC
. TRBJ2-1 . TRBV11-3 CASSLLGGNEQFF TGTGCCAGCAGCTTATTAGGCGGAAATGAGCAGTTCTTC
. TRBJ1-2 . TRBV5-1 CASSGGDYGYTF TGCGCCAGCAGCGGCGGAGACTATGGCTACACCTTC
. TRBJ2-3 . TRBV6-5 CASSNGQTTQYF TGTGCCAGCAGTAACGGACAGACGACGCAGTATTTT
. TRBJ1-1 TRBD1 TRBV7-6 CASSLIGGEEAFF TGTGCCAGCAGCTTAATAGGGGGCGAGGAAGCTTTCTTT
few TRBJ1-1 TRBD1 TRBV27 CASSPGTGRMNTEAFF TGTGCCAGCAGTCCGGGGACAGGGAGGATGAACACTGAAGCTTTCTTT
. TRBJ2-2 TRBD1 TRBV19 CASRYRQGRGTGELFF TGTGCCAGTCGCTATAGACAGGGAAGAGGGACCGGGGAGCTGTTTTTT
few TRBJ1-1 TRBD1 TRBV5-1 CASSRTGPGAEAFF TGCGCCAGCAGCAGGACAGGCCCCGGGGCTGAAGCTTTCTTT
. TRBJ2-1 . TRBV7-9 CASRRYNEQFF TGTGCCAGCAGGCGTTACAATGAGCAGTTCTTC
. TRBJ2-2 . TRBV28 CASSLYPTNGGELFF TGTGCCAGCAGTTTATACCCTACCAATGGCGGGGAGCTGTTTTTT
once TRBJ2-2 . TRBV9 CASSDAGRTGELFF TGTGCCAGCAGCGATGCAGGGCGAACCGGGGAGCTGTTTTTT
. TRBJ1-1 . TRBV6-5 CASSYRKTGTEAFF TGTGCCAGCAGTTACAGGAAGACAGGCACTGAAGCTTTCTTT
. TRBJ1-2 . TRBV5-1 CASSLDYSRGYTF TGCGCCAGCAGCTTGGATTACAGTCGGGGCTACACCTTC
. TRBJ2-1 TRBD2 TRBV9 CASSVGTSGGTFYNEQFF TGTGCCAGCAGCGTAGGCACTAGCGGGGGAACGTTCTACAATGAGCAGTTCTTC
. TRBJ1-3 . TRBV11-2 CASSSSPVGNTIYF TGTGCCAGCAGCTCTTCCCCCGTAGGAAACACCATATATTTT
. TRBJ2-1 TRBD1 TRBV7-9 CASSLEVGTATYNEQFF TGTGCCAGCAGCCTTGAAGTCGGGACAGCTACCTACAATGAGCAGTTCTTC
few TRBJ1-1 . TRBV7-2 CASSLFMGRGAFF TGTGCCAGCAGCCTATTCATGGGGCGGGGTGCTTTCTTT
. TRBJ1-1 . TRBV13 CASKARGNTEAFF TGTGCCAGCAAGGCCAGGGGGAACACTGAAGCTTTCTTT
few TRBJ1-4 TRBD1 TRBV14 CASSQEGTGFEKLFF TGTGCCAGCAGCCAAGAAGGGACAGGTTTCGAGAAACTGTTTTTT
. TRBJ2-5 TRBD2 TRBV11-2 CASRGLAGGPGTQYF TGTGCCAGCAGGGGACTAGCGGGGGGGCCGGGGACCCAGTACTTC
once TRBJ1-2 . TRBV28 CASSSEDYGYTF TGTGCCAGCAGTTCCGAGGACTATGGCTACACCTTC
. TRBJ1-5 . TRBV7-2 CASSLGGIGNQPQHF TGTGCCAGCAGCTTAGGAGGGATCGGTAATCAGCCCCAGCATTTT
. TRBJ1-1 . TRBV19 CASKAGVNTEAFF TGTGCCAGTAAAGCCGGGGTGAACACTGAAGCTTTCTTT
. TRBJ2-2 . TRBV28 CASSRRDIYTGELFF TGTGCCAGCAGTCGTCGGGACATATACACCGGGGAGCTGTTTTTT